Included here is one TCR beta chain sequence, with context. Its target antigen remains unknown. Qualities for individual bases were not recorded, and no much larger clone is one base off. Here V drops 4 bases and J drops 1 base, and the junction holds 13 bases not matched to any gene. CDR1 and CDR2, per the germline V gene, are SGHTA and FQGTGA. The cysteine opens and the phenylalanine closes a CDR3 of 20 amino acids. The CDR3 DNA has 60 bases and is translated from base 1. This sample stems from a study of STAT5B mutations in CD4+ large granular lymphocyte leukemia (dated by TCRdb to the early 2020s). Broadly, across the study: Among healthy controls, the CDR3 'QG' motif was associated with a particular HLA allele. The study compared the TCRbeta repertoires of patients with CD4+ T-cell large granular lymphocyte leukemia against those of healthy blood donors. Flow cytometry performed on FACSCanto II or FACSVerse showed that the purified fractions had more than 95% purity among lymphocytes.

The immunoSEQ assay at survey resolution was applied to genomic DNA for sequencing of TCRbeta rearrangements. The original pipeline was this. In the TCR sequencing data, the lowest productive clonotype frequency that could be detected was 2.59 x 10-5. Only productive TCRbeta rearrangements, meaning sequences that were complete and in-frame, were kept for the analyses. Simpson clonality, calculated in the immunoSEQ Analyzer version 3.0, was used as the measure of sample clonality. Clones were binned by frequency as very rare, small, medium, large (1-20%) or hyperexpanded (>20%). OLGA 1.2.3 estimated generation probabilities, VDJtools produced V-gene circos plots, VDJdb was queried for specificities, and GLIPH identified CDR3 motifs. Held by TCRdb, this immuneACCESS table contains in-frame sequences only and omits some clones. Under half of the omission traces to an unresolved V gene where checked; the cause of the rest is unknown. V, J and clone size derive from that table, while D and trimming were established from the DNA sequence. The sample data list about 31,000 clones, and about 89% of these were observed just once. The top ten hold around 0.4% of the sample.

The healthy control group was made up of around 40 blood donors, and the Finnish Red Cross blood service supplied their buffy coats. All TCR-sequenced material derived from peripheral blood: patient blood samples and healthy donor buffy coats. Peripheral blood mononuclear cells were isolated by Ficoll-Hypaque gradient centrifugation. For the healthy controls, CD4+ cells were obtained from buffy coats by magnetic purification. Genomic DNA was extracted with the Gentra Puregene Cell and Tissue kit and quantified on a Qubit 2.0 fluorometer. Points the paper makes about the study in general: TRBV06-family usage was enriched among the top patient clones (8/27) compared with healthy controls (2/35). Compared with healthy CD4+ repertoires, CD4-sorted patient repertoires appeared more clonal, and this difference remained even after the putative leukemic clones were removed. Each patient's main leukemic clonotypes were private, but about a quarter of these clonotypes showed up at low frequency in the non-leukemic repertoires of other patients. Data were not HLA-matched; higher clonality in CD4+ versus CD8+ T-LGLL could reflect the relatively small sample size.

Sequenced input: CD4+ T cells from blood buffy coats. This receptor was obtained from a human donor in good health. This sequence uses TRBV7-3 and TRBJ2-1; TRBD2 matches 13 bases in the middle. This receptor carries the CDR3 CASSSKRWTSGSLSYNEQFF. The DNA sequence reads TGTGCCAGCAGCTCAAAGCGGTGGACTAGCGGGAGTCTGTCCTACAATGAGCAGTTCTTC.